This T cell receptor beta chain was documented in a study of vaccination and CD4 T cells after COVID-19 (dated by TCRdb to the early 2020s). With respect to the entire study: Convalescent patients had a positive SARS-CoV-2 result on nasal swab PCR, and of these patients, several had mild disease and one had severe disease. The convalescent cohort comprised six males and four females, including two Hispanic individuals, seven Caucasians, two Asians and one multiracial person. Participants got two doses of the Pfizer-BioNTech BNT162b2 vaccine (n=8) or two doses of the Moderna mRNA-1273 vaccine (n=2). Post-COVID blood samples were collected from convalescent patients a median of approximately 93 days after diagnosis, with a range of about 35 to 161 days. Post-vaccine blood samples were obtained a median of about 70 days after the second vaccine dose, with a range of roughly 13 to 250 days. Overlapping spike peptide pools from SARS-CoV-2 and from the common cold coronaviruses HCoV-NL63, HCoV-OC43 and HCoV-229E were used as culture stimuli. As controls, cultures received a CEFX viral epitope pool (the positive control), an HIV-1 Nef peptide pool (the negative control), or no peptide at all. The spike-specific CD4+ TCR repertoire was compared before and after mRNA vaccination in over 9 COVID-19 convalescent patients and several infection-naive healthy vaccine recipients.

This clonotype was detected a few times. What antigen it recognizes has not been identified. The input lacks base qualities; no much larger clone sits a single base away. Library method: PCR. DNA from cultured CD4+ T cells was subjected to TCR sequencing with the Oncomine TCR Beta short-read assay at the Johns Hopkins FTIC core. Genomic DNA was extracted from the cultured CD4+ T cells with the QIAamp micro DNA kit. Oncomine TCR Beta libraries from cultured CD4+ T cells were pooled with unique dual indexes and sequenced on an Illumina iSeq 100. The source study handled its data this way. Non-productive sequences were removed, and CDR3s not starting with C, not ending with F or W, or shorter than 7 amino acids were discarded. The MANAFEST web application was used to identify antigen-specific clonotypes by comparing peptide-stimulated wells against reference wells and other culture wells. To be called positive, a clone needed an FDR below 0.05, an odds ratio above 5, and a productive frequency above 0.1% in at least two of three replicate wells. A clonotype was classed as cross-reactive if the clonotype showed significant expansion both in SARS-CoV-2 spike wells and in at least one common cold coronavirus spike condition. Using R version 3.6.1, CDR3 homology was evaluated through Levenshtein distances (stringdist) along with unrooted phylogenetic trees (ape). The public reads were reanalyzed by TCRdb: fastp trimming at Q25, MiXCR alignment, in-frame beta chains only. Identical CDR3 protein sequences are pooled into one entry, listed with their most common genes and DNA. The V and J calls here are based on TCRdb, not the publication. Here the sample has tens of thousands of distinct CDR3 sequences; roughly three fifths occur a single time. Of the sample, around 2.8% falls within the top ten clones.

The CDR1 and CDR2 encoded by the germline V gene are SGHNT and YENEEA. V is trimmed back by 5 bases and J by 4 bases, and the junction contains 7 bases that no gene match accounts for. The CDR3 has 14 amino acids, counting the end cysteine and phenylalanine. Only the CDR3 DNA is retained, 42 bases long and in frame from the first base. The treatment or condition tag for this specimen amounts to: roughly 10-day PBMC culture with coronavirus spike peptide pools or control peptides (ViraFEST assay). To expand antigen-specific T cells with peptide pools and then pick out the expanded clonotypes through TCR sequencing, the study relied on the ViraFEST assay. The convalescent patients' positive SARS-CoV-2 PCR tests were from March to December 2020, which was before the Alpha, Beta and Delta variants emerged in the United States. Each well held 2.2 million or so PBMCs cultured in IMDM containing roughly 5.5% human AB serum and approximately 9.8 IU/ml IL-2, with 7.5 to 10 ug/ml peptide pools added. On days 3 and 7, half of the culture medium was replaced with fresh IL-2-containing medium. CD4+ T cells were isolated after about 10 days of culture through negative selection using the EasySep CD4+ T cell isolation kit. PBMCs were separated from whole blood using Ficoll-Paque Plus gradient centrifugation and then either used fresh or cryopreserved at -140C. Culture conditions were generally each tested in triplicate wells.

The investigation overall reported the following: Among convalescent patients, a median 86.3% of the SARS-CoV-2-reactive clones seen after vaccination appeared only after vaccination, which suggests priming specific to the vaccine. Relatively few convalescent patients were included in the study, and early timepoints after natural infection were not analyzed. Of the vaccine-specific clones found in convalescent patients, nearly all (304 of 307) were mono-reactive for SARS-CoV-2 spike instead of being cross-reactive with common cold coronaviruses. The median number of SARS-CoV-2-reactive clonotypes rose from about 23 after infection to 38 after vaccination, but the change was not significant.

Specimen: CD4+ T cells from blood, cultured in vitro. The sequence was obtained from a human donor who had recovered from COVID-19. Rearrangement joined TRBV11-3 to TRBJ2-5; 7 bases in between match TRBD1. The nucleotide sequence reads as follows: TGTGCCAGCAGCCCGGGACAGAGAATAGAGACCCAGTACTTC. It encodes CASSPGQRIETQYF.